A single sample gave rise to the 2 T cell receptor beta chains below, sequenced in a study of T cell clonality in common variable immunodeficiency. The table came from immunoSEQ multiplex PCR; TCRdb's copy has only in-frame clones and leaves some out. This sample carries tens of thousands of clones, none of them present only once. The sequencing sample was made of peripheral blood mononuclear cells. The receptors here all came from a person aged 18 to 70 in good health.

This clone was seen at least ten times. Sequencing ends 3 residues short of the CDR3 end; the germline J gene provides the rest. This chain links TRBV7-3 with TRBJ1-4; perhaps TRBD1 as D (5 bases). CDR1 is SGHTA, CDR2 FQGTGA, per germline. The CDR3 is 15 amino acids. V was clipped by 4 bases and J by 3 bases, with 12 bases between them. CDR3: CASSSTGGANEKLFF. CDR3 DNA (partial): TGTGCCAGCAGCTCCACTGGGGGGGCTAATGAAAAA.

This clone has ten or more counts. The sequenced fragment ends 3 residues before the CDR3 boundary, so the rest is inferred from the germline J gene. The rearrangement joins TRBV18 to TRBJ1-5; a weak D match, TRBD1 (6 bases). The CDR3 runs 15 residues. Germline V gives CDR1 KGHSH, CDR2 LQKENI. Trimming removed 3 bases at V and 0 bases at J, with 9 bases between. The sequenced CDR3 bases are TGTGCCAGCTCACCGCGGACAGATAGCAATCAGCCC. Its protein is CASSPRTDSNQP. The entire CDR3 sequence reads CASSPRTDSNQPQHF. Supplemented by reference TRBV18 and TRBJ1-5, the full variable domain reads NAGVMQNPRHLVRRRGQEARLRCSPMKGHSHVYWYRQLPEEGLKFMVYLQKENIIDESGMPKERFSAEFPKEGPSILRIQQVVRGDSAAYFCASSPRTDSNQPQHFGDGTRLSIL.